These 15 T cell receptor beta chains originate from one sample sequenced in a study of CD8 T cells in Susac syndrome. RNA amounts of roughly 0.45 to 1 ug underwent reverse transcription with random hexamers. Each CDR3 protein is one row after TCRdb ran MiXCR on the immunoSEQ multiplex PCR reads. The sample has hundreds of thousands of distinct CDR3 sequences, over 85% seen once. Sequenced sample: CD4+ T cells from PBMCs. These receptors were taken from a human donor with multiple sclerosis.

This clonotype came up once. The chain uses TRBV12-3 or TRBV12-4 and TRBJ2-3; 10 bases map to TRBD1. J gave up 6 bases and V 4 bases, and 10 bases lay outside the gene matches. The CDR3 is 16 residues long. CDR3: CASSSHLGTGDDTQYF. CDR3 bases: TGTGCCAGCAGTTCTCACCTCGGGACAGGGGACGATACGCAGTATTTT.

V usage is TRBV5-8 and J usage is TRBJ2-3; TRBD2 aligns across 9 bases. Germline V lookup: CDR1 SGHTS, CDR2 YDEGEE. V gave up 5 bases and J gave up 2 bases; unmatched junction bases: 6. The CDR3 spans 15 residues. CDR3 amino acids: CASRTLAGNTDTQYF. CDR3 coding DNA: TGTGCCAGCAGAACCCTAGCGGGGAACACAGATACGCAGTATTTT.

The chain is built from TRBV11-2 and TRBJ2-7, with no clear D. The V gene's germline CDR1 is SGHAT and CDR2 FQNNGV. The CDR3 contains 14 residues. V lost 1 base and J lost 3, with 10 bases in between. DNA for the CDR3: TGTGCCAGCAGCTTAGGCGATACCTACTACGAGCAGTACTTC. It yields the protein CASSLGDTYYEQYF.

The chain recombines TRBV6-5 with TRBJ2-1; 8 bases line up with TRBD1. Germline trimming cut 7 bases from V and 5 bases from J; bases unmatched to any gene: 4. This CDR3 has 13 residues. In germline, CDR1 is MNHEY, CDR2 SVGAGI. CDR3 residues: CASIGQGDNEQFF. CDR3 DNA: TGTGCCAGCATAGGACAGGGAGACAATGAGCAGTTCTTC.

The chain recombines TRBV5-1 with TRBJ1-2; the match to TRBD1 covers 7 bases. V lost 4 bases and J lost 3; bases outside the gene matches: 9. Germline V gives CDR1 SGHRS, CDR2 YFSETQ. This CDR3 has 15 amino acids. In nucleotides, the CDR3 is TGCGCCAGCAGCGTCCCCTCTGGGACAGACTATGGCTACACCTTC. It encodes CASSVPSGTDYGYTF.

This rearrangement joins TRBV7-8 to TRBJ2-1, with a possible D match to TRBD2 (6 bases). Per the germline V gene, CDR1 is SGHVS and CDR2 is FQNEAQ. Between the trimmed V and J ends, which lost 5 bases and 10 bases, there was a span of 21 bases. The CDR3 spans 15 residues. DNA for the CDR3: TGTGCCAGCAGCCCCGCTCGGGAGCGGCACGTCGAGCAGTTCTTC. It translates to CASSPARERHVEQFF.

The chain uses TRBV5-1 and TRBJ2-2; D possibly corresponds to TRBD1 (5 bases). Germline CDR1 SGHRS, CDR2 YFSETQ. This CDR3 spans 15 amino acids. Trimming took 4 bases from V and 1 from J, leaving 11 bases between them. In nucleotides, the CDR3 is TGCGCCAGCAGCCTCGGACATAGGAACACCGGGGAGCTGTTTTTT. Protein sequence: CASSLGHRNTGELFF.

V usage is TRBV3-1 and J usage is TRBJ1-6, with unresolved D. This CDR3 contains 15 residues. Trimming left V 0 bases short and J 9 bases short, with 12 bases between. CDR1 and CDR2 from the germline V gene are LGHDT and YNNKEL (reference sequence). The chain's CDR3 is CASSQDRTHLSPLHF. DNA of the CDR3: TGTGCCAGCAGCCAAGATCGGACCCACCTTTCACCCCTCCACTTT. The variable domain in full, with the rest retrieved from reference TRBV3-1 and TRBJ1-6, is DTAVSQTPKYLVTQMGNDKSIKCEQNLGHDTMYWYKQDSKKFLKIMFSYNNKELIINETVPNRFSPKSPDKAHLNLHINSLELGDSAVYFCASSQDRTHLSPLHFGNGTRLTVT.

CDR3 residues: CASSEASTLNEQFF. For the CDR3, the DNA is TGTGCCAGCAGTGAAGCGTCAACGCTTAATGAGCAGTTCTTC. The V and J genes are TRBV2 and TRBJ2-1; D gene uncertain. The V and J ends lost 0 bases and 7 bases respectively, with 10 bases between them. This CDR3 is 14 amino acids long. Germline CDR1 SNHLY, CDR2 FYNNEI.

In this sample, this clonotype turned up once. The rearrangement uses TRBV5-8 and TRBJ1-4; D is perhaps TRBD1 (6 bases). Trimming took 4 bases from V and 0 from J, leaving 10 bases between them. Germline V gene sequence: CDR1 SGHTS, CDR2 YDEGEE. The CDR3 loop spans 15 amino acids. The CDR3 sequence: CASSRGLATNEKLFF. The CDR3 DNA is TGTGCCAGCAGCCGGGGGCTGGCAACTAATGAAAAACTGTTTTTT.

V gene TRBV20-1 combines with J gene TRBJ1-5, with 12 bases identical to TRBD1. V was clipped by 3 bases and J by 3 bases; unmatched bases: 12. CDR1 and CDR2 (germline): DFQATT, SNEGSKA (reference sequence). This CDR3 region has 18 residues. The CDR3 sequence: CSASRSVGQGALNQPQHF. For the CDR3, the DNA is TGCAGTGCTAGTAGGTCCGTGGGACAGGGGGCCCTCAATCAGCCCCAGCATTTT.

The chain carries TRBV2 and TRBJ2-7, with unresolved D. Germline values: CDR1 SNHLY, CDR2 FYNNEI. V was cut by 8 bases and J by 4 bases, with 12 bases left in between. This CDR3 spans 12 amino acids. The CDR3 region is CASSAAVYEQYV. The CDR3 DNA is TGTGCCAGCTCCGCGGCGGTATACGAGCAGTACGTC.

The chain has TRBV30 and TRBJ2-5; 8 bases agree with TRBD2. Germline V gene data show CDR1 as GTSNPN and CDR2 as SVGIG (reference sequence). Trimming removed 3 bases from V and 5 bases from J; junction bases left unmatched: 11. This CDR3 is 15 amino acids long. In DNA form, the CDR3 reads TGTGCCTGGAGGACCCGCCAGCGGGGGAGGGAGACCCAGTACTTC. It specifies CAWRTRQRGRETQYF. Based on the CDR3 plus reference TRBV30 and TRBJ2-5, the full variable domain is SQTIHQWPATLVQPVGSPLSLECTVEGTSNPNLYWYRQAAGRGLQLLFYSVGIGQISSEVPQNLSASRPQDRQFILSSKKLLLSDSGFYLCAWRTRQRGRETQYFGPGTRLLVL.

The genes are TRBV6-5 and TRBJ2-3; 14 bases are shared with TRBD2. The CDR3 runs to 15 residues. V trimming: 6 bases; J trimming: 6 bases; junction bases outside the gene matches: 5. CDR1 MNHEY and CDR2 SVGAGI come from the germline V gene. CDR3 in amino acids: CASSFGLAGGDTQYF. As DNA, the CDR3 is TGTGCCAGCAGCTTTGGACTAGCGGGAGGTGATACGCAGTATTTT.

This clonotype has a single count. The rearrangement uses TRBV6-2 or TRBV6-3 and TRBJ1-6; TRBD1 is a possible D gene (6 bases). Trimming stripped 2 bases from V and 7 bases from J, with 12 bases between. In germline, CDR1 is MNHEY, CDR2 SVGEGT. The CDR3 length is 15 residues. The CDR3: CASSYPRQGNSPLHF. CDR3 nucleotide sequence: TGTGCCAGCAGTTACCCGCGGCAGGGGAATTCACCCCTCCACTTT.